The 30 T cell receptor beta chains given below trace back to one sample, sequenced in a study of T cell changes during pregnancy in multiple sclerosis. Produced via immunoSEQ multiplex PCR; TCRdb's table is partial and in-frame only. This sample has approximately 21,000 clones, with 88% found just once. The material sequenced was CD8+ T cells from peripheral blood mononuclear cells, taken in the third trimester of pregnancy. The receptors derive from a female donor in good health, enrolled as a control in a pregnancy study.

The gene calls are TRBV30 and TRBJ1-2; D possibly corresponds to TRBD1 (5 bases). The CDR3 length is 15 residues. Trimming left V 0 bases short and J 8 bases short, with 19 bases between. The germline CDR1 and CDR2 sequences are GTSNPN and SVGIG (reference sequence). The DNA of the CDR3 is TGTGCCTGGAGTGTGACGGGGGTGGGAGTGGGAGGCTACACCTTC. Translation gives CAWSVTGVGVGGYTF.

The J gene is TRBJ2-5, the V gene TRBV27; D may be TRBD2 (6 bases). Trimming removed 3 bases at V and 5 bases at J, with 16 bases between. The CDR3 is 15 residues long. The V gene's germline CDR1 is MNHEY and CDR2 SMNVEV (reference sequence). CDR3 nucleotide sequence: TGTGCCAGCAGTTTTGAGGGAGGATTCGTGGAGACCCAGTACTTC. Amino acid sequence: CASSFEGGFVETQYF.

The rearrangement uses TRBV9 and TRBJ2-3, with 7 bases lining up with TRBD2. Germline V CDR1 and CDR2: SGDLS, YYNGEE. The ends lost 0 bases at V and 5 bases at J; junction bases unmatched: 6. The CDR3 consists of 15 residues. CDR3 protein: CASSVVAGVGDTQYF. The CDR3 DNA sequence: TGTGCCAGCAGCGTAGTGGCGGGAGTGGGAGATACGCAGTATTTT.

This clone was seen a handful of times. This chain connects TRBV6-1 to TRBJ2-3, with 7 bases lining up with TRBD2. The CDR3 loop spans 16 amino acids. V lost 0 bases and J lost 0; bases outside the gene matches: 3. CDR1 and CDR2 (germline): MNHNS, SASEGT. This CDR3 reads CASSEAGGGSTDTQYF. The DNA for the CDR3 is TGTGCCAGCAGTGAAGCGGGCGGGGGAAGCACAGATACGCAGTATTTT.

The chain is built from TRBV6-4 and TRBJ2-3, with a weak D call TRBD2 (7 bases). CDR3 length: 15 amino acids. Germline V gives CDR1 MRHNA, CDR2 SNTAGT. Trimming took off 2 bases at V and 3 bases at J, with 12 bases between the two ends. The CDR3 DNA follows: TGTGCCAGCAGTGACGTAGGGGGGGGGACAGATACGCAGTATTTT. Translated, it gives CASSDVGGGTDTQYF.

CDR3 sequence (DNA): TGTGCCAGCAGCTCCGGACTAGCGGGAGGCACGCAGTATTTT. Its protein is CASSSGLAGGTQYF. This chain uses TRBV28 with TRBJ2-3, with TRBD2 matching over 14 bases. With V trimmed by 6 bases and J by 9 bases, 5 bases remained unmatched. This CDR3 is built from 14 residues. Germline values: CDR1 MDHEN, CDR2 SYDVKM.

The V gene is TRBV4-1, the J gene TRBJ2-1, with a possible D match to TRBD1 (5 bases). Germline V gene sequence: CDR1 MGHRA, CDR2 YSYEKL. The ends were cut back, 0 bases at V and 8 bases at J, with 17 bases in the middle. The CDR3 loop spans 16 amino acids. In DNA form, the CDR3 reads TGCGCCAGCAGCCAAGATCCGGGCCTGCAAGGGGATGAGCAGTTCTTC. It encodes CASSQDPGLQGDEQFF.

The gene calls are TRBV7-2 and TRBJ2-5; perhaps TRBD2 as D (5 bases). V lost 6 bases and J lost 1, with 12 bases in between. Looked up from germline, CDR1 is SGHTA and CDR2 is FQGNSA. CDR3 length: 14 residues. CDR3 sequence: CASSFAGIQETQYF. In nucleotides, the CDR3 is TGTGCCAGCAGTTTTGCGGGCATCCAAGAGACCCAGTACTTC.

This rearrangement joins TRBV28 to TRBJ2-7; D is unclear. Germline V gene sequence: CDR1 MDHEN, CDR2 SYDVKM. The CDR3 has 13 residues. Trimming cost V 6 bases and J 1 base, with 10 bases left between them. CDR3 protein: CASSLTRSYEQYF. The CDR3 region has the DNA TGTGCCAGCAGCCTTACACGATCCTACGAGCAGTACTTC.

The chain is built from TRBV6-5 and TRBJ2-1; TRBD2 matches 12 bases. Germline V gene data show CDR1 as MNHEY and CDR2 as SVGAGI. The CDR3 has 15 residues. V gave up 8 bases and J gave up 7 bases; unmatched junction bases: 9. For the CDR3, the DNA is TGTGCCAGCGCTCGGGGGACTAGCGGGCGGAATGAGCAGTTCTTC. This encodes CASARGTSGRNEQFF.

The rearrangement joins TRBV5-1 to TRBJ2-7; TRBD2 matches 10 bases. Looked up from germline, CDR1 is SGHRS and CDR2 is YFSETQ. V was clipped by 4 bases and J by 0 bases; unmatched bases: 4. The CDR3 consists of 15 residues. The CDR3 sequence is CASSTLAGGSYEQYF. CDR3 in DNA: TGCGCCAGCAGCACCTTAGCGGGAGGCTCCTACGAGCAGTACTTC.

The chain joins TRBV21-1 to TRBJ1-2. TRBV21-1 counts as a pseudogene. This CDR3 is built from 15 residues. CDR3: CASSALWQGGIGYTF. The DNA of the CDR3 is TGTGCCAGCAGCGCCCTCTGGCAGGGAGGGATTGGCTACACCTTC.

The rearrangement joins TRBV2 to TRBJ2-5, with D perhaps matching TRBD2 (6 bases). The CDR3 contains 17 residues. From germline, CDR1 is SNHLY and CDR2 FYNNEI. Trimming stripped 2 bases from V and 6 bases from J, with 22 bases between. The CDR3 protein is CASSERHSGALLKTQYF. In nucleotides, the CDR3 is TGTGCCAGCAGTGAAAGGCACTCGGGAGCTCTCCTGAAGACCCAGTACTTC.

Note on this clone: Sequence at one end of the junction differs from germline and may be a read error. The rearrangement links TRBV7-7 to TRBJ2-5; perhaps TRBD1 as D (6 bases). Germline loops: CDR1 SSHAT, CDR2 FNYEAQ (reference sequence). The CDR3 covers 11 residues. The CDR3 is CASSQGRTQYF. In nucleotides, the CDR3 is TGTGCTAGCAGCCAGGGGAGGACCCAGTACTTC.

This chain uses TRBV9 with TRBJ2-7, with a weak D call TRBD1 (5 bases). This CDR3 is 14 amino acids long. Trimming stripped 0 bases from V and 5 bases from J, with 12 bases between. Germline V lookup: CDR1 SGDLS, CDR2 YYNGEE. The CDR3 DNA sequence: TGTGCCAGCAGCGTAGGATCAGGGTGGGACGAGCAGTACTTC. It yields the protein CASSVGSGWDEQYF.

The genes are TRBV7-9 and TRBJ2-1, with D perhaps TRBD1 (5 bases). The CDR3 has 14 amino acids. Trimming took 1 base from V and 5 from J, leaving 9 bases between them. The germline gives CDR1 SEHNR, CDR2 FQNEAQ (reference sequence). The DNA for the CDR3 is TGTGCCAGCAGCTTAGTGGGGCCTAACAATGAGCAGTTCTTC. This codes for CASSLVGPNNEQFF.

This clone appeared a single time. The chain recombines TRBV10-3 with TRBJ2-7; weak D call: TRBD2 (7 bases). The CDR3 has 17 amino acids. Germline lookup yields CDR1 ENHRY and CDR2 SYGVKD. V was trimmed by 0 bases and J by 3 bases, leaving 18 bases between them. For the CDR3, the DNA is TGTGCCATCAGTGAGTCGGGGGGGCAGGTTTTCGTCTACGAGCAGTACTTC. Translation: CAISESGGQVFVYEQYF.

The rearrangement links TRBV6-4 to TRBJ2-3, with 8 bases lining up with TRBD2. This CDR3 has 14 amino acids. V lost 2 bases and J lost 5; bases outside the gene matches: 3. Germline lookup yields CDR1 MRHNA and CDR2 SNTAGT. This CDR3 is CASSDRAGGDTQYF. CDR3 bases: TGTGCCAGCAGTGACAGGGCGGGAGGAGATACGCAGTATTTT.

V usage is TRBV4-1 and J usage is TRBJ2-1; weak D call: TRBD1 (6 bases). The germline V and J ends were trimmed by 4 bases and 7 bases, with 20 bases remaining between them. The CDR3 sequence is 16 residues long. The V gene's germline CDR1 is MGHRA and CDR2 YSYEKL. CDR3 coding DNA: TGCGCCAGCAGCCCAGGGGCGCTGGCGAGGGGTAATGAGCAGTTCTTC. This translates into CASSPGALARGNEQFF.

This clone has just one count. This chain links TRBV7-9 with TRBJ2-1; TRBD1 aligns across 11 bases. V gave up 5 bases and J gave up 0 bases; unmatched junction bases: 12. The CDR3 is 19 residues long. Germline V lookup: CDR1 SEHNR, CDR2 FQNEAQ (reference sequence). CDR3 residues: CASSPGQGALTSSYNEQFF. The CDR3 DNA reads as TGTGCCAGCAGCCCAGGACAGGGGGCCCTAACGAGCTCCTACAATGAGCAGTTCTTC.

The chain combines TRBV19 with TRBJ1-2; D unresolved. V was clipped by 6 bases and J by 6 bases, with 17 bases between them. Germline CDR1 reads LNHDA; CDR2 reads SQIVND (reference sequence). This CDR3 has 14 residues. The CDR3 region is CASSLFREDNGYTF. CDR3 nucleotide sequence: TGTGCCAGTAGCCTCTTCCGGGAGGATAATGGCTACACCTTC.

The CDR3 region is CASSQVSGAVKNIQYF. CDR3 coding DNA: TGCGCCAGCAGCCAAGTCTCGGGAGCAGTCAAAAACATTCAGTACTTC. The chain links TRBV4-1 to TRBJ2-4; weak D call: TRBD2 (6 bases). With 1 base removed from V and 3 bases from J, the gap between germline ends came to 13 bases. Germline CDR1 reads MGHRA; CDR2 reads YSYEKL. This CDR3 has 16 amino acids.

This sequence joins TRBV11-3 and TRBJ2-2; D unresolved. This CDR3 has 13 residues. Per germline, CDR1 SGHNT and CDR2 YENEEA. V gave up 0 bases and J gave up 5 bases, with 4 bases separating them. CDR3 sequence: CASSLDQTGELFF. CDR3 coding DNA: TGTGCCAGCAGCTTAGACCAAACCGGGGAGCTGTTTTTT.

The chain is built from TRBV6-1 and TRBJ2-7; D not resolved. CDR3 length: 13 residues. The germline CDR1 and CDR2 sequences are MNHNS and SASEGT. The germline V and J ends were trimmed by 5 bases and 3 bases, with 11 bases remaining between them. CDR3 nucleotides: TGTGCCAGCAGTTCCCGAACTCTCTACGAGCAGTACTTC. Translated, it gives CASSSRTLYEQYF.

This chain uses TRBV10-2 with TRBJ2-3, with a weak D call TRBD2 (6 bases). The CDR3 is made up of 15 amino acids. Per germline, CDR1 WSHSY and CDR2 SAAADI. Trimming pared 5 bases from V and 4 bases from J, leaving 16 bases between. The CDR3 DNA is TGCGCCAGCAGTCCCTCTACTAGCTCCTCAGATACGCAGTATTTT. This translates into CASSPSTSSSDTQYF.

The rearrangement uses TRBV5-1 and TRBJ2-7; TRBD1 is a possible D gene (5 bases). Germline CDR1 reads SGHRS; CDR2 reads YFSETQ. This CDR3 spans 14 amino acids. Between the trimmed V and J ends, which lost 0 bases and 3 bases, there was a span of 10 bases. This CDR3 reads CASSLVRVHYEQYF. The CDR3 DNA sequence: TGCGCCAGCAGCTTGGTCAGGGTCCACTACGAGCAGTACTTC. Full variable domain (rest looked up from reference TRBV5-1 and TRBJ2-7): KAGVTQTPRYLIKTRGQQVTLSCSPISGHRSVSWYQQTPGQGLQFLFEYFSETQRNKGNFPGRFSGRQFSNSRSEMNVSTLELGDSALYLCASSLVRVHYEQYFGPGTRLTVT.

The V gene is TRBV7-9, the J gene TRBJ2-3; D perhaps matches TRBD2 (6 bases). The CDR3 covers 14 residues. Trimming took off 3 bases at V and 3 bases at J, with 10 bases between the two ends. Germline CDR1 reads SEHNR; CDR2 reads FQNEAQ (reference sequence). The CDR3 nucleotides are TGTGCCAGCAGCTTTTCGGAGGGAACAGATACGCAGTATTTT. This codes for CASSFSEGTDTQYF.

This sequence joins TRBV7-9 and TRBJ2-3; 13 nucleotides agree with TRBD2. Germline lookup yields CDR1 SEHNR and CDR2 FQNEAQ (reference sequence). The ends lost 5 bases at V and 2 bases at J; junction bases unmatched: 4. The CDR3 runs 16 residues. CDR3 in DNA: TGTGCCAGCAGCCCGACTAGCGGGGGGCACACAGATACGCAGTATTTT. Residues: CASSPTSGGHTDTQYF.

The rearrangement links TRBV27 to TRBJ2-2; D unresolved. This CDR3 region has 15 residues. The V end was cut by 7 bases, the J end by 5 bases, with 17 bases between. CDR1 and CDR2 (germline): MNHEY, SMNVEV (reference sequence). CDR3 bases: TGTGCCAGCACTCCACTACCCGCCCTAACCGGGGAGCTGTTTTTT. Its translation: CASTPLPALTGELFF.

This chain joins TRBV29-1 and TRBJ2-5; TRBD2 might be the D (6 bases). The V gene's germline CDR1 is SQVTM and CDR2 ANQGSEA. The CDR3 covers 15 residues. The V end lost 7 bases, the J end lost 5 bases, and 23 bases lay between the germline ends. CDR3 region: CSADGLAQGVETQYF. The CDR3 DNA reads TGCAGCGCCGACGGCCTAGCGCAGGGAGTGGAGACCCAGTACTTC. Full variable domain (missing parts from reference TRBV29-1 and TRBJ2-5): SAVISQKPSRDICQRGTSLTIQCQVDSQVTMMFWYRQQPGQSLTLIATANQGSEATYESGFVIDKFPISRPNLTFSTLTVSNMSPEDSSIYLCSADGLAQGVETQYFGPGTRLLVL.